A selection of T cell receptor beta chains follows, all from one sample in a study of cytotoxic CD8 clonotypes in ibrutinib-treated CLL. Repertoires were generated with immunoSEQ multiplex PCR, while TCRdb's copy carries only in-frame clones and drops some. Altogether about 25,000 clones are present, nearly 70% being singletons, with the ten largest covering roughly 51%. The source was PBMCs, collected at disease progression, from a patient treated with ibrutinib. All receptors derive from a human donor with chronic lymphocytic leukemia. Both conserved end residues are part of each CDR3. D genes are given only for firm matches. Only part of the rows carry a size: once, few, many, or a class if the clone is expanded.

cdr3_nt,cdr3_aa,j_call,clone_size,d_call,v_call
TGCAGCGTTGTGCTTCTTGGCACAGATACGCAGTATTTT,CSVVLLGTDTQYF,TRBJ2-3,NA,NA,TRBV29-1
TGTGCCAGCAGCTTAGGCGTCGAGCAGTACTTC,CASSLGVEQYF,TRBJ2-7,NA,NA,TRBV7-9
TGTGCCAGCAGTCCTGGGACTAGCGGGGACGTGGATACGCAGTATTTT,CASSPGTSGDVDTQYF,TRBJ2-3,NA,TRBD2,TRBV6-4
TGTGCCAGCAGTTCTGGGACAGCTTTGAGTGAAAAACTGTTTTTT,CASSSGTALSEKLFF,TRBJ1-4,NA,TRBD1,TRBV27
TGTGCCAGCAGCTTGGACGGGGCCCCCCTCACAGATACGCAGTATTTT,CASSLDGAPLTDTQYF,TRBJ2-3,NA,NA,TRBV5-5
TGTGCCAGCCGAACTGAAAAACTGTTTTTT,CASRTEKLFF,TRBJ1-4,few,NA,TRBV2
TGTGCCAGCAGCCCTTCCCTCGGAGAGACCCAGTACTTC,CASSPSLGETQYF,TRBJ2-5,once,NA,TRBV7-2
TGTGCCAGCAGCGCTCCGGGACAGTTAGCTAACTATGGCTACACCTTC,CASSAPGQLANYGYTF,TRBJ1-2,once,TRBD1,TRBV5-4
TGTGCCAGCAGCCCCCCGAGAGGCCTCAATGAGCAGTTCTTC,CASSPPRGLNEQFF,TRBJ2-1,few,NA,TRBV7-9
TGCAGCGTCGAAGGGACCCCGTCGAGTAGCACTGAAGCTTTCTTT,CSVEGTPSSSTEAFF,TRBJ1-1,NA,NA,TRBV29-1
TGTGCCAGCAGTCCCGTAGGAGCAGATACGCAGTATTTT,CASSPVGADTQYF,TRBJ2-3,NA,NA,TRBV27
TGTGCCAGCAGTTTAACCGGGGCGGGAAATTCACCCCTCCACTTT,CASSLTGAGNSPLHF,TRBJ1-6,NA,NA,TRBV28
TGTGCCATCCGGACTAGCGAGATCCTAACAGATACGCAGTATTTT,CAIRTSEILTDTQYF,TRBJ2-3,few,TRBD2,TRBV10-3
TGTGCCAGTAGTACCCTGATCACGGGCTCCTACGAGCAGTACTTC,CASSTLITGSYEQYF,TRBJ2-7,NA,NA,TRBV19
TGTGCCAGCAGACTCGGGGGTACTAATGAAAAACTGTTTTTT,CASRLGGTNEKLFF,TRBJ1-4,NA,NA,TRBV27
TGTGCCAGTAGTATGGAGAGACAGAGTTACGAGCAGTACTTC,CASSMERQSYEQYF,TRBJ2-7,NA,NA,TRBV19
TGCGCCAGCAGCCAAACCCCGGGACAGGGCGTGGAGGAGACCCAGTACTTC,CASSQTPGQGVEETQYF,TRBJ2-5,NA,TRBD1,TRBV4-1
TGTGCCAGCAGTTACCGGGCGCATACCTACGAGCAGTACTTC,CASSYRAHTYEQYF,TRBJ2-7,NA,NA,TRBV2
TGTGCCAGCAGCCCCGACACCGGGACGAGAAACGAGCAGTACTTC,CASSPDTGTRNEQYF,TRBJ2-7,few,NA,TRBV7-8
TGTGCCAGCAGCGCCGCCATGAACACTGAAGCTTTCTTT,CASSAAMNTEAFF,TRBJ1-1,few,NA,TRBV7-3
TGTGCCAGCTTGGACAGGGGATTAGGCTACACCTTC,CASLDRGLGYTF,TRBJ1-2,NA,TRBD1,TRBV6-5
TGTGCCAGCAGCTTGGTTTGGGGTGAAGCTTTCTTT,CASSLVWGEAFF,TRBJ1-1,NA,NA,TRBV5-6
TGTGCCAGCAGCTCCAGGGGAGGGCAGTTCTTC,CASSSRGGQFF,TRBJ2-1,NA,NA,TRBV11-2
TGTGCCAGTAGTGCCCGGACCGAGGGGAACACCGGGGAGCTGTTTTTT,CASSARTEGNTGELFF,TRBJ2-2,NA,NA,TRBV19
TGTGCCAGCATCAACGCGGGGACGTTCTACAATGAGCAGTTCTTC,CASINAGTFYNEQFF,TRBJ2-1,NA,NA,TRBV7-9
TGCGCCAGCAGCTTGGTGGTAGGGGGCACCTATGGCTACACCTTC,CASSLVVGGTYGYTF,TRBJ1-2,NA,TRBD1,TRBV5-1
TGTGCCAGTGCGGCAGCTAGCGGGTCACCCCTCCACTTT,CASAAASGSPLHF,TRBJ1-6,NA,NA,TRBV19
TGTGCCAGCAGTTCGGCGGAGACTTATCAACCCCAGCATTTT,CASSSAETYQPQHF,TRBJ1-5,NA,NA,TRBV27
TGCGCCAGCAGCTTTTGGGACAGGAACACCGGGGAGCTGTTTTTT,CASSFWDRNTGELFF,TRBJ2-2,few,TRBD1,TRBV5-1
TGTGCCAGCTCACCGCCGCCAGGGGGGAATGAAAAACTGTTTTTT,CASSPPPGGNEKLFF,TRBJ1-4,NA,TRBD1,TRBV18
TGTGCCAGCAGCTTACTACAGGGGGCTGAAGCTTTCTTT,CASSLLQGAEAFF,TRBJ1-1,NA,TRBD1,TRBV7-2
TGCAGCGTTGGGCAGGGGGCTGGTTCACCCCTCCACTTT,CSVGQGAGSPLHF,TRBJ1-6,NA,TRBD1,TRBV29-1
TGTGCCAGTAGTATAAAACGACGGACTATTCCCTACAATGAGCAGTTCTTC,CASSIKRRTIPYNEQFF,TRBJ2-1,NA,NA,TRBV19
TGTGCCAGCAGCGCGACAGGATTCTACACCGGGGAGCTGTTTTTT,CASSATGFYTGELFF,TRBJ2-2,once,NA,TRBV9
TGTGCCAGCAGCTTGAGGCCGGCCGGAGGGGAGCAGTTCTTC,CASSLRPAGGEQFF,TRBJ2-1,few,NA,TRBV7-3
TGTGCCAGCAGCCACAAGTTAGGGGATTCACCCCTCCACTTT,CASSHKLGDSPLHF,TRBJ1-6,NA,NA,TRBV2
TGTGCCAGCAGCGTAGCGCCCGGGGGGGCTGGCGAGACCCAGTACTTC,CASSVAPGGAGETQYF,TRBJ2-5,NA,TRBD2,TRBV9
TGTGCCAGCAGCCAGGGAGTTATGAACACTGAAGCTTTCTTT,CASSQGVMNTEAFF,TRBJ1-1,NA,NA,TRBV7-3
TGTGCCAGCAGCTACATGACAGGGGCTTCACCCCTCCACTTT,CASSYMTGASPLHF,TRBJ1-6,once,TRBD1,TRBV11-2
TGTGCCAGCAGCTTGGGACTACGAGAGACCCAGTACTTC,CASSLGLRETQYF,TRBJ2-5,NA,NA,TRBV5-4
TGTGCCAGCAGCCCCGGGTGGACCGGGGAGCTGTTTTTT,CASSPGWTGELFF,TRBJ2-2,medium-sized,NA,TRBV9
TGTGCCAGCAGCTTATTCCCCAGCCTCGGCTACGAGCAGTACTTC,CASSLFPSLGYEQYF,TRBJ2-7,few,NA,TRBV7-6
TGTGCCAGCAGAATATTTGACAGGGCCTACGAGCAGTACTTC,CASRIFDRAYEQYF,TRBJ2-7,NA,TRBD1,TRBV27